This T cell receptor (beta chain) was retrieved from a study of control samples from healthy donors and cancer patients. This table comes from immunoSEQ multiplex PCR, and its TCRdb copy is limited to in-frame clones, with some not included. This sample has approximately 140,000 clones, with approximately 92% found just once. The clonotype was recovered from a young man in good health. Sequenced: blood.

CDR3: CASSQEPSLETQYF. CDR3 bases: TGTGCCAGCAGCCAGGAGCCGTCCTTAGAGACCCAGTACTTC. V is TRBV3-1 (or the pseudogene TRBV3-2) and J is TRBJ2-5, with D unresolved. From germline, CDR1 is LGHDT and CDR2 YNNKEL (reference sequence). The CDR3 sequence is 14 residues long. Trimming cost V 3 bases and J 4 bases, with 12 bases left between them.